One and the same sample provided the 2 T cell receptor beta chains below, sequenced in a study of cytomegalovirus exposure and HLA in healthy donors. The PCR contained 60 Vbeta and 13 Jbeta primers. Measured with immunoSEQ multiplex PCR; TCRdb has only the in-frame clones, and not every one. The repertoire holds about 220,000 clones, with 75% to 90% as singletons. Sequencing was carried out using PBMCs. These receptors originate from a boy under 10 years old in good health and CMV-seronegative.

The chain employs TRBV30 and TRBJ2-7, with 7 bases aligning to TRBD1. V lost 5 bases, J lost 6 bases, and 10 bases stayed unmatched. This CDR3 has 13 amino acids. CDR1 and CDR2 (germline): GTSNPN, SVGIG (reference sequence). The CDR3 DNA reads TGTGCCTGGGCTCAAGTAGGGGGCGCCGAGCAGTACTTC. It is translated as CAWAQVGGAEQYF.

CDR3 in DNA: TGTGCCAGTAGTATAGACTCCGGGACAGGGCAATACAATGAGCAGTTCTTC. This codes for CASSIDSGTGQYNEQFF. The rearrangement joins TRBV19 to TRBJ2-1; 9 bases fit TRBD1. CDR3 size: 17 residues. The germline CDR1 and CDR2 sequences are LNHDA and SQIVND (reference sequence). With V trimmed by 0 bases and J by 4 bases, 7 bases remained unmatched.